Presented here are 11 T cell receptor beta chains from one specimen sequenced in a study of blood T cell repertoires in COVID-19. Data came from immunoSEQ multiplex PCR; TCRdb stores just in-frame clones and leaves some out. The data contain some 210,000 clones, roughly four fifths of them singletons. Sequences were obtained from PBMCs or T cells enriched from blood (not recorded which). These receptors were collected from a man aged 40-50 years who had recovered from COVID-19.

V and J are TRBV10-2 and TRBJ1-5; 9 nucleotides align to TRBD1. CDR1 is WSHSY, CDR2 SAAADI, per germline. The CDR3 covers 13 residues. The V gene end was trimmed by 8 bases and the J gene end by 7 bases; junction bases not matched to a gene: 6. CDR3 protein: CASSTGGPQPQHF. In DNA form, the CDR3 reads TGCGCCAGCTCGACAGGGGGTCCCCAGCCCCAGCATTTT.

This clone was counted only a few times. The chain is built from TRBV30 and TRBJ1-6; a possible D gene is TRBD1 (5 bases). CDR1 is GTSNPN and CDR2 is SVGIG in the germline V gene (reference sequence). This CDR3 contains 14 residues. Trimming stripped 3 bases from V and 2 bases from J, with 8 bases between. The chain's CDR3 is CAWSTGPYNSPLHF. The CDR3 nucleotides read TGTGCCTGGAGCACAGGCCCCTATAATTCACCCCTCCACTTT. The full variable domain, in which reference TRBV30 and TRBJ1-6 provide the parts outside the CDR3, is SQTIHQWPATLVQPVGSPLSLECTVEGTSNPNLYWYRQAAGRGLQLLFYSVGIGQISSEVPQNLSASRPQDRQFILSSKKLLLSDSGFYLCAWSTGPYNSPLHFGNGTRLTVT.

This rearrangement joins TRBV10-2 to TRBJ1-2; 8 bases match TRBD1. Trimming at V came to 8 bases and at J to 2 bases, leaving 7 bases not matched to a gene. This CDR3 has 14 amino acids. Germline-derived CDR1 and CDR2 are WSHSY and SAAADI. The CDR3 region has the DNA TGCGCCAGCGCCGGACAGGGACTAAACTATGGCTACACCTTC. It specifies CASAGQGLNYGYTF.

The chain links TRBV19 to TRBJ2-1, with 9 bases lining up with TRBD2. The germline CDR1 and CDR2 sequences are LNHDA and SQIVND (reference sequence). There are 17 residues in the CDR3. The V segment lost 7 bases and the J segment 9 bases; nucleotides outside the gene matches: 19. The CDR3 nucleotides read TGTGCCAGTAAGGCTCTGAACCTAGCGGGAAGAAGGGGTGAGCAGTTCTTC. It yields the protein CASKALNLAGRRGEQFF.

Here the CDR3 reads CASSLVRAGITGELFF. CDR3 coding DNA: TGTGCCAGCAGCTTGGTGAGGGCGGGGATCACCGGGGAGCTGTTTTTT. The chain joins TRBV5-5 to TRBJ2-2, with D maybe TRBD2 (6 bases). This CDR3 is 16 amino acids long. CDR1 and CDR2 from the germline V gene are SGHKS and YYEKEE (reference sequence). V lost 0 bases, J lost 4 bases, and 13 bases lay in between.

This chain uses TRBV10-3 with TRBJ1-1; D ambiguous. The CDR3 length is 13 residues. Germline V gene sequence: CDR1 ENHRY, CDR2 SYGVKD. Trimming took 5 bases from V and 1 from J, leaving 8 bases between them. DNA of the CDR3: TGTGCCATCAGTCGTGACAAGAACACTGAAGCTTTCTTT. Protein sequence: CAISRDKNTEAFF.

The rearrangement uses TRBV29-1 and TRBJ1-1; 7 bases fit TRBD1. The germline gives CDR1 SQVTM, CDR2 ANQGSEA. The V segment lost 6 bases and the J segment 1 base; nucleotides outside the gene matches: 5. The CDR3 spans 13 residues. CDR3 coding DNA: TGCAGCGTCCGAGGGGGCTCGAACACTGAAGCTTTCTTT. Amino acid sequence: CSVRGGSNTEAFF.

As DNA, the CDR3 is TGTGCCAGTAGTAAGGGGGCGCGTGGCTACACCTTC. It yields the protein CASSKGARGYTF. The V gene is TRBV19, the J gene TRBJ1-2; 7 bases fit TRBD1. CDR3 length equals 12 residues. Trimming removed 4 bases from V and 7 bases from J; junction bases left unmatched: 3. Germline V gene sequence: CDR1 LNHDA, CDR2 SQIVND (reference sequence).

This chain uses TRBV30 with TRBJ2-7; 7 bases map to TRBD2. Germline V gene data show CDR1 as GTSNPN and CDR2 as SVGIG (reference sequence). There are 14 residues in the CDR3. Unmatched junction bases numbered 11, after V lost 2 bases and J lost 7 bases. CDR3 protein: CAWSRGEGTREQYF. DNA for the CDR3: TGTGCCTGGAGTCGGGGGGAGGGAACCCGGGAGCAGTACTTC.

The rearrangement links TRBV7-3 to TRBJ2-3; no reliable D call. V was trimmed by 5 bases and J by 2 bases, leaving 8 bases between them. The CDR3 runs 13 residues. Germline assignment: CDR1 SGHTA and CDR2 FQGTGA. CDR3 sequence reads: CASSHSHTDTQYF. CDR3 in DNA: TGTGCCAGCAGCCACTCCCACACAGATACGCAGTATTTT.

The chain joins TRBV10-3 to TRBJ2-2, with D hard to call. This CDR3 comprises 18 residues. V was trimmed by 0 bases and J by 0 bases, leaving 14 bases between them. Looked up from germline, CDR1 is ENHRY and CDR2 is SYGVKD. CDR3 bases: TGTGCCATCAGTGAGTCCCTCCTAGTTTTCCCGAACACCGGGGAGCTGTTTTTT. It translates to CAISESLLVFPNTGELFF.